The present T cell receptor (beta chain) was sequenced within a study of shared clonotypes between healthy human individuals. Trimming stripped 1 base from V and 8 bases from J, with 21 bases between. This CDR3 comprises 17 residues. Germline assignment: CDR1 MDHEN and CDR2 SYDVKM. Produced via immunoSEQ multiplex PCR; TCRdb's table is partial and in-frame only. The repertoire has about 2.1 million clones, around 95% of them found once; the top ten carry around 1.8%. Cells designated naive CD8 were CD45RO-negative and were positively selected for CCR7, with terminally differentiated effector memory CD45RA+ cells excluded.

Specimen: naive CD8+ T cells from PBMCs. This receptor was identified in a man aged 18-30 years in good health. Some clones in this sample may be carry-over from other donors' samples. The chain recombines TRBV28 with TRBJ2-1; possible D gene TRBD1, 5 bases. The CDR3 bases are TGTGCCAGCAGTTTATTAATACGGAGCAAAAAAGGGGATGAGCAGTTCTTC. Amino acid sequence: CASSLLIRSKKGDEQFF.